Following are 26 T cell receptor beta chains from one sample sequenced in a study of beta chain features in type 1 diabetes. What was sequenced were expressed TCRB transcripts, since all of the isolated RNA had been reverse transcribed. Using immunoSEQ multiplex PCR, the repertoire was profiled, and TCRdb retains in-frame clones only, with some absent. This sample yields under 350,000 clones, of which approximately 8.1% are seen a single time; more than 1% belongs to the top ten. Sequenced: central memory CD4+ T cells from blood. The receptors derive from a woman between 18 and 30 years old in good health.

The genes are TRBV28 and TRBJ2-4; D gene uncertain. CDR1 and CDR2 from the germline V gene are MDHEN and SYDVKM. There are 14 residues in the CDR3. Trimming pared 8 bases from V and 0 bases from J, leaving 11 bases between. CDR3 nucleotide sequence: TGTGCCAGCCTTAGTTGGGGAGCCAAAAACATTCAGTACTTC. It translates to CASLSWGAKNIQYF.

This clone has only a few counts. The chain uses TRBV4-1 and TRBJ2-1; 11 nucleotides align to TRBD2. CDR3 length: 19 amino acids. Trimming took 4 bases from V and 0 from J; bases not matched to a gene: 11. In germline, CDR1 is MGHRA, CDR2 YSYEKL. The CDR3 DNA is TGCGCCAGCAGCCCCCGGATAGCGGGGGGGCTATCCTCCTACAATGAGCAGTTCTTC. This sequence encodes CASSPRIAGGLSSYNEQFF.

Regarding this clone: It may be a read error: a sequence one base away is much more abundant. The CDR3 DNA is TGTGCCAGCAGCGCCAGGGACTACAATGAGCAGTTCTTC. Translation: CASSARDYNEQFF. J is TRBJ2-1 and V is TRBV9; the D gene is possibly TRBD1 (5 bases). V was clipped by 3 bases and J by 3 bases, with 7 bases between them. The germline CDR1 and CDR2 sequences are SGDLS and YYNGEE. CDR3 size: 13 residues.

For the CDR3, the DNA is TGTGCCAGCAGTTTCCAGGACAGCCCTGAGTACTTC. Its protein product is CASSFQDSPEYF. The V and J genes are TRBV27 and TRBJ2-7; weak D call: TRBD1 (6 bases). Germline CDR1 and CDR2: MNHEY and SMNVEV (reference sequence). The V and J ends lost 3 bases and 11 bases respectively, with 14 bases between them. This CDR3 comprises 12 residues.

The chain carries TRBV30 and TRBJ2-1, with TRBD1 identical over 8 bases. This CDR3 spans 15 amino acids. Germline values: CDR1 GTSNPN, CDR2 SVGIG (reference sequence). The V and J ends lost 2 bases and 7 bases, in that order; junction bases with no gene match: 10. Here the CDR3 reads CAWSPRGTGGNEQFF. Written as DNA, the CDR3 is TGTGCCTGGAGTCCACGAGGGACAGGTGGAAATGAGCAGTTCTTC.

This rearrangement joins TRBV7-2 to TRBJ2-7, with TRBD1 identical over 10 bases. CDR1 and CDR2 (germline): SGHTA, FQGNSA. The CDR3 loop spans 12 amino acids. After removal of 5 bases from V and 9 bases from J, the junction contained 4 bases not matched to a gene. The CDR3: CASSGDRGGQYF. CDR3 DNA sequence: TGTGCCAGCAGCGGGGACAGGGGCGGGCAGTACTTC.

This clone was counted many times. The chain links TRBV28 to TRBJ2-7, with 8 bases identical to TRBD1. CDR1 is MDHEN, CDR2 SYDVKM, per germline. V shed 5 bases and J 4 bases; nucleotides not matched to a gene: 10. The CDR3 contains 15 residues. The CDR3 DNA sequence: TGTGCCAGCAGTCCACCCGGGACAGGACTATACGAGCAGTACTTC. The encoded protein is CASSPPGTGLYEQYF.

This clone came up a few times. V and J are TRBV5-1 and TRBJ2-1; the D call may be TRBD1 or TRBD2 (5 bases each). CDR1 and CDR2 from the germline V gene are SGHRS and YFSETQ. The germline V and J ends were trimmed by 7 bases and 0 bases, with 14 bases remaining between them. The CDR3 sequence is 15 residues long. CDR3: CASGQGGSSYNEQFF. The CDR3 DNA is TGCGCCAGCGGGCAGGGTGGGAGCTCCTACAATGAGCAGTTCTTC.

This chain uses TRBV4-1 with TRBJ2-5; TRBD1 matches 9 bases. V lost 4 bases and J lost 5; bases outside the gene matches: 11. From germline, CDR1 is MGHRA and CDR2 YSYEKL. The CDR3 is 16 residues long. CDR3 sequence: CASSPGGGQGRETQYF. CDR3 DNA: TGCGCCAGCAGCCCGGGGGGAGGACAGGGGCGGGAGACCCAGTACTTC.

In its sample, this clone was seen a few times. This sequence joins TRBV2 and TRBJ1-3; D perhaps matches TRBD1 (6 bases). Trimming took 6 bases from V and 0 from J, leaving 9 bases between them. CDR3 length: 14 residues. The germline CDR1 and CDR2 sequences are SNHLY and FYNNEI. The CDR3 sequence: CASRMDSSGNTIYF. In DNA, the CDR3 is TGTGCCAGCAGGATGGACAGCTCTGGAAACACCATATATTTT. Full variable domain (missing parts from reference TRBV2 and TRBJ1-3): EPEVTQTPSHQVTQMGQEVILRCVPISNHLYFYWYRQILGQKVEFLVSFYNNEISEKSEIFDDQFSVERPDGSNFTLKIRSTKLEDSAMYFCASRMDSSGNTIYFGEGSWLTVV.

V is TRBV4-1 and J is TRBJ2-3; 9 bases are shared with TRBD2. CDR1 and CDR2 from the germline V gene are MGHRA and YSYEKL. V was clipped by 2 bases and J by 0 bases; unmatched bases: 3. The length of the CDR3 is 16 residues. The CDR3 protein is CASSQRAGGSTDTQYF. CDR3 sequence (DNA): TGCGCCAGCAGCCAAAGGGCGGGGGGGAGCACAGATACGCAGTATTTT.

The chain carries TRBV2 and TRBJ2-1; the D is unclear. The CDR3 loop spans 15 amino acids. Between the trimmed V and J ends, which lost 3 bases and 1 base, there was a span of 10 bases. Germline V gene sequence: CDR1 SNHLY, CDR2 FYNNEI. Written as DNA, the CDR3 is TGTGCCAGCAGTGAGTTATGGGGATCCTACAATGAGCAGTTCTTC. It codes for CASSELWGSYNEQFF.

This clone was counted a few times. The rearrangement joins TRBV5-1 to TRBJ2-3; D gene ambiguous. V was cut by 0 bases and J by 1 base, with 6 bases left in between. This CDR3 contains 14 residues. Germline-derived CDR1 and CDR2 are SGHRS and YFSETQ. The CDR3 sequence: CASSLVDGTDTQYF. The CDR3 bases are TGCGCCAGCAGCTTGGTAGACGGCACAGATACGCAGTATTTT. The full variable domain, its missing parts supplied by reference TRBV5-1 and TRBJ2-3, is KAGVTQTPRYLIKTRGQQVTLSCSPISGHRSVSWYQQTPGQGLQFLFEYFSETQRNKGNFPGRFSGRQFSNSRSEMNVSTLELGDSALYLCASSLVDGTDTQYFGPGTRLTVL.

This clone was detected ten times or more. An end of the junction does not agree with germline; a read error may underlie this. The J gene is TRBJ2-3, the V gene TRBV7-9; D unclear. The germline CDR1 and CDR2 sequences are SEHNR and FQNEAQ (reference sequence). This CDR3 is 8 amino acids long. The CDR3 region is CASSFRSF. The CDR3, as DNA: TGTGCCAGCAGTTTCCGTAGTTTT.

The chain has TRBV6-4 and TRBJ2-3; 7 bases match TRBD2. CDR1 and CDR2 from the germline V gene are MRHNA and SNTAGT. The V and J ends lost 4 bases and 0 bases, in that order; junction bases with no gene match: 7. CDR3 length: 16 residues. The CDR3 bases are TGTGCCAGCAGTGCCGCCGCTAGCGGTAGCACAGATACGCAGTATTTT. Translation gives CASSAAASGSTDTQYF.

CDR3 sequence reads: CASSFLRGGAGEQFF. In DNA form, the CDR3 reads TGTGCCAGCAGCTTTCTTCGCGGGGGGGCTGGTGAGCAGTTCTTC. V is TRBV7-9 and J is TRBJ2-1; 9 bases align to TRBD2. Germline CDR1 reads SEHNR; CDR2 reads FQNEAQ (reference sequence). V dropped 3 bases and J dropped 9; count of bases not matched to a gene: 9. The CDR3 contains 15 residues.

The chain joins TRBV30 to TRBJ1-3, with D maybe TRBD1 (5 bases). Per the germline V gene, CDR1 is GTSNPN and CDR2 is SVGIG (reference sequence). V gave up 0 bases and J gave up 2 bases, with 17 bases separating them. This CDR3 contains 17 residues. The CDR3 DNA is TGTGCCTGGAGTGTTATACGGCTAGAGGGGCCTGGAAACACCATATATTTT. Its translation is CAWSVIRLEGPGNTIYF.

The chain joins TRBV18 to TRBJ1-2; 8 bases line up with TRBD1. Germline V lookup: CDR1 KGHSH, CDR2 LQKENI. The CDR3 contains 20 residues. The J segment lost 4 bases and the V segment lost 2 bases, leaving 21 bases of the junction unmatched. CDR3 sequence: CASSPNSARLTGGFVYGYTF. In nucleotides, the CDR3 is TGTGCCAGCTCACCAAACTCGGCACGGCTAACAGGGGGATTTGTCTATGGCTACACCTTC.

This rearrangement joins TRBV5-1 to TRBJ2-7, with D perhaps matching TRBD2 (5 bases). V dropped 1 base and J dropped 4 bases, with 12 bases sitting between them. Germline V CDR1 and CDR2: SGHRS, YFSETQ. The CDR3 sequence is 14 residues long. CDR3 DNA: TGCGCCAGCAGCTTGTACGACGGGGTTTACGAGCAGTACTTC. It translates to CASSLYDGVYEQYF.

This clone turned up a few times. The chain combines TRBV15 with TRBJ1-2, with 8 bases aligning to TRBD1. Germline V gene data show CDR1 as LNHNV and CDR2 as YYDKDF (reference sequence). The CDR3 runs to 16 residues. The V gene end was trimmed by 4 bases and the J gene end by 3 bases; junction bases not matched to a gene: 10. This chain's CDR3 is CATSIRTGQIDYGYTF. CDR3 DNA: TGTGCCACCAGCATCAGGACAGGGCAGATTGACTATGGCTACACCTTC.

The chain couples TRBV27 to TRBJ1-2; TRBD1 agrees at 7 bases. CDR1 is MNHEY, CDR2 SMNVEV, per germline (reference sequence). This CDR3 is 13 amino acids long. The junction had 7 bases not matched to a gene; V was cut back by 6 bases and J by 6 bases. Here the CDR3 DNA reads TGTGCCAGCAGAGACAGGGAGGTCAATGGCTACACCTTC. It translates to CASRDREVNGYTF.

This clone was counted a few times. CDR3: CASSLALQGARTNEKLFF. CDR3 sequence (DNA): TGTGCCAGCAGCTTAGCGCTACAGGGGGCACGAACTAATGAAAAACTGTTTTTT. The chain employs TRBV7-9 and TRBJ1-4; 9 bases map to TRBD1. Looked up from germline, CDR1 is SEHNR and CDR2 is FQNEAQ (reference sequence). The CDR3 is 18 amino acids. J lost 1 base, V lost 0 bases, and 6 bases had no gene match.

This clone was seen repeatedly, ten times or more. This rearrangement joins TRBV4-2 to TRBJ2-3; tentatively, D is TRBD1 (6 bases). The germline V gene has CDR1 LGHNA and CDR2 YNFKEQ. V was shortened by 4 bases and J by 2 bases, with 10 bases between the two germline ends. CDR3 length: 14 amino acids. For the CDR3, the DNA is TGTGCCAGCAGCCCAGGGGTGGTCACAGATACGCAGTATTTT. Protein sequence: CASSPGVVTDTQYF.

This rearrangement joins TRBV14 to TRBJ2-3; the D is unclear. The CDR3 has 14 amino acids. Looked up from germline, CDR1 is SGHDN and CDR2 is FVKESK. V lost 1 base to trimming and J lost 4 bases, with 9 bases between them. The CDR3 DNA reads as TGTGCCAGCAGCCAAGTCGCTGGGTCAGATACGCAGTATTTT. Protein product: CASSQVAGSDTQYF. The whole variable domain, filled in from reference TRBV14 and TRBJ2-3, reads EAGVTQFPSHSVIEKGQTVTLRCDPISGHDNLYWYRRVMGKEIKFLLHFVKESKQDESGMPNNRFLAERTGGTYSTLKVQPAELEDSGVYFCASSQVAGSDTQYFGPGTRLTVL.

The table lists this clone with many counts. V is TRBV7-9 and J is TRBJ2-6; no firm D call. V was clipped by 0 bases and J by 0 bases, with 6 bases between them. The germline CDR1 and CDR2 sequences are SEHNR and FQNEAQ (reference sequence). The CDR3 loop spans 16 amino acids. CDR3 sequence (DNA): TGTGCCAGCAGCTTAGCGTACAGCTCTGGGGCCAACGTCCTGACTTTC. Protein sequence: CASSLAYSSGANVLTF.

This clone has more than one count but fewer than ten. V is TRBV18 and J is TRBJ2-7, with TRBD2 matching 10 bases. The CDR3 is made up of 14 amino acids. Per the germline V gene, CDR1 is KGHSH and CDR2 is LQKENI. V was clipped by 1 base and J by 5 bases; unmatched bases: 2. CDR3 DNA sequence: TGTGCCAGCTCACCACGGCTAGCGGGAGACGAGCAGTACTTC. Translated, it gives CASSPRLAGDEQYF.